The T cell receptor (beta chain) described here comes from a study of CD8 T cells in Susac syndrome. RNA totalling roughly 0.45 to 1 ug underwent reverse transcription with random hexamers. Across 54 Vbeta and 13 Jbeta, immunoSEQ multiplex PCR amplified TCR beta CDR3. TCRdb processed the immunoSEQ multiplex PCR reads anew with MiXCR; each CDR3 protein has one entry. The repertoire holds 180,000 or so distinct CDR3 sequences, with 90% to 97% as singletons. The germline gives CDR1 SEHNR, CDR2 FQNEAQ (reference sequence). The V segment lost 11 bases and the J segment 4 bases; nucleotides outside the gene matches: 10. The CDR3 has 14 amino acids. TEMRA cells were enriched by FACS, and CD4+ and CD8+ T cells were negatively isolated.

This sequence was found in a human donor with multiple sclerosis. The V call is TRBV7-9, the J call TRBJ2-1, with 8 bases lining up with TRBD2. The material sequenced was CD4+ T cells from PBMCs. The CDR3 nucleotides are TGTGCCGGATCTTACCGGGGGGGATACAATGAGCAGTTCTTC. Its translation: CAGSYRGGYNEQFF.